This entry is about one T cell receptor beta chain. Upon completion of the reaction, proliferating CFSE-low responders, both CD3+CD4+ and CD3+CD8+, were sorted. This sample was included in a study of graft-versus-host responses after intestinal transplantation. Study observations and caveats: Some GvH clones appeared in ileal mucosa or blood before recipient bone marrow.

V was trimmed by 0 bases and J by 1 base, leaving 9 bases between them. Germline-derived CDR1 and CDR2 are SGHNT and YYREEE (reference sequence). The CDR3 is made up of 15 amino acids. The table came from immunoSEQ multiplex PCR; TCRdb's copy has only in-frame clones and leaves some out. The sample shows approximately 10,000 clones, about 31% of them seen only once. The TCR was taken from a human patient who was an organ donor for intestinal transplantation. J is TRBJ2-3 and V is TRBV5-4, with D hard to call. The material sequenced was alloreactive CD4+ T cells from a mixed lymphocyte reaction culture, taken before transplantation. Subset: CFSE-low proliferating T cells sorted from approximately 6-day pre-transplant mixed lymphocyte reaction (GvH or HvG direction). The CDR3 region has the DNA TGTGCCAGCAGCTTGGCGGAGCTTCGCACAGATACGCAGTATTTT. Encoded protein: CASSLAELRTDTQYF.